This is a list of T cell receptor beta chains from one sample in a study of T cell responses to AZD1222 COVID-19 vaccine. Clones were read by immunoSEQ multiplex PCR, and TCRdb kept only the in-frame ones, dropping some. This sample has 150,000 to 200,000 clones, with about 91% found just once. The sample here was peripheral blood, taken on day 0 of AZD1222 vaccination. The receptors stem from an adult in good health. The conserved cysteine and the conserved F or W are not part of the CDR3 here. Expanded clones get a size class; other rows say once, few or many, or leave the size out.

abundance,v_gene,CDR3aa
-,TRBV4-1,ASSLDRDIKLRSPLH
-,TRBV4-1,ASSQTWGSYNEQF
-,TRBV2,ASKGFTNYGYT
-,TRBV3-1/TRBV3-2,ASSPRTSSLTGELF
-,TRBV6-1,ASSENYEQY
-,TRBV2,ASRGLAGGGETQY
-,TRBV2,ASRAGEDTQY
-,TRBV5-4,ASSLGQGAAGELF
-,TRBV7-2,ASSLGSRARGNQPQH
once,TRBV7-3,ASSLAHRNQETQY
-,TRBV29-1,SVKKTGGDVVKQF
-,TRBV5-1,ASSTGGGKTQY
-,TRBV19,ASIPSHTEFNQPQH
-,TRBV4-1,ASSPGLVAKNIQY
-,TRBV25-1,ASSRMVGGAYNEQF
-,TRBV18,ASSPRSARGFNQPQH
-,TRBV30,AWSDTGPNSPLH
-,TRBV27,ASSSGPTSNEQF
once,TRBV6-1,ASSGTGVTGANVLT
-,TRBV6-6,ASTPWGTGEAF
-,TRBV28,ASSAPAGLSYEQY
-,TRBV12-3/TRBV12-4,ASSSQGTEAF
-,TRBV18,ASSPGQTSSYEQY
-,TRBV11-1,ASSGSHRGGDTQY
-,TRBV7-9,ASSLQGSSYNEQF
-,TRBV20-1,SALPGNEQF
-,TRBV4-1,ASSRGDLRSNQPQH
-,TRBV11-2,ASTRTGYASSYNSPLH
once,TRBV29-1,SGGAGGGQPQH
-,TRBV29-1,SVEVGAGNTIY
-,TRBV4-3,ASSQEVGTSTSYEQY
-,TRBV19,ASSPRLQGKANYGYT
-,TRBV2,AGGAGNNQPQH
-,TRBV10-3,AISLERLNEQF
-,TRBV4-3,ASSQQGDQPQH
-,TRBV4-2,ASSPVGLALTHQETQY
-,TRBV6-5,ASSPGTRVSDTQY
-,TRBV6-5,ASRRGQAVSTEAF
-,TRBV27,ASSLLAGDLQETQY
-,TRBV5-8,ASSPRTGGYYGYT
-,TRBV28,ASCTRAHEQY
-,TRBV5-5,ASSLETDTQY
-,TRBV5-6,ASSRGQLNYGYT
-,TRBV4-1,ASSQDLGAGYT
-,TRBV6-5,ASSYSSVGHQPQH
-,TRBV7-3,ASSPTGVETQY
-,TRBV6-1,ASSERAGGQTQY
-,TRBV28,ASSVLEGTNDYT
-,TRBV3-1/TRBV3-2,ATATGKTEAF
-,TRBV2,ASTPDRAYSNQPQH
once,TRBV3-1/TRBV3-2,ASSRGQGKEYNEQF
-,TRBV4-1,ASSQDSQGTISGNTIY
-,TRBV5-1,ASSLAGMNTEAF
-,TRBV2,ASRAGLAGTDTQY
-,TRBV5-1,ASGQKDNTEAF
-,TRBV7-9,AGTSATNEKLF
-,TRBV11-1,ASSLAPSGGDPTQY
once,TRBV7-3,ASSSSNTEAF